This T cell receptor (beta chain) was captured by sequencing in a study of T cell repertoires in cytomegalovirus infection. Study-wide context: Matching HLA type and CMV infection were both indicated by public TCR beta signatures.

From the reads, TCRdb called clonotypes with MiXCR, one entry per CDR3 protein. The data contain about 680,000 distinct CDR3 sequences, roughly 26% of them singletons. The CDR3 loop spans 16 amino acids. V gave up 5 bases and J gave up 4 bases, with 20 bases separating them. From germline, CDR1 is MNHNS and CDR2 SASEGT. General observations from the study: Adding up the frequency of public TCR beta families identified people who carried CMV plus the relevant HLA. HLA-C-restricted TCR beta clonotypes specific for CMV led the ex vivo response.

This clonotype was recorded many times. The antigen remains undetermined. The sequencing sample was made of CD8+ T cells from PBMCs. This TCR derives from a human donor in good health (CMV status not recorded). Some clones in this sample may be carry-over from other donors' samples. The J gene is TRBJ1-1, the V gene TRBV6-1; D is uncertain. CDR3 sequence reads: CASSFETLRLGTEAFF. In nucleotides, the CDR3 is TGTGCCAGCAGTTTTGAGACGCTAAGGCTCGGCACTGAAGCTTTCTTT.